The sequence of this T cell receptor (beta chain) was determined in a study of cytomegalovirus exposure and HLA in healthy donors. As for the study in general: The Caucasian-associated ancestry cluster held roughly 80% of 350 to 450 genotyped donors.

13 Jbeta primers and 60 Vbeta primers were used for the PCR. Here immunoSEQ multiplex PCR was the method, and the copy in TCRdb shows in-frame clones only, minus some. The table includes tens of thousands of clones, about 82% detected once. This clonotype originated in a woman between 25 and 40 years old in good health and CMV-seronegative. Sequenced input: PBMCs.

CDR3 sequence (DNA): TGTGCCTCCTGGGGCGCTACCTACGAGCAGTACTTC. Its translation is CASWGATYEQYF. The chain combines TRBV30 with TRBJ2-7; D is possibly TRBD1 (5 bases). V was pared by 7 bases and J by 2 bases, with 12 bases between. The CDR3 contains 12 residues. Germline V gene data show CDR1 as GTSNPN and CDR2 as SVGIG (reference sequence).